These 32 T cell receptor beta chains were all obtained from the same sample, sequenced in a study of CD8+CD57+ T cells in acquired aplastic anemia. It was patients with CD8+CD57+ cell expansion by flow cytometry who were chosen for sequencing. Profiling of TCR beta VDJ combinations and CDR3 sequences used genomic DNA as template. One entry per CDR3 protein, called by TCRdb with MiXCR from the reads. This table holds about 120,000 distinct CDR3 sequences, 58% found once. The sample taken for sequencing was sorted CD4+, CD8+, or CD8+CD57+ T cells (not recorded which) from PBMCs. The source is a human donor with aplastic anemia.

DNA for the CDR3: TGTGCCAGCAGTTTAGGACGGGGGAAGACCCAGTACTTC. Protein sequence: CASSLGRGKTQYF. The V and J genes are TRBV27 and TRBJ2-5, with D perhaps matching TRBD2 (6 bases). Between the trimmed V and J ends, which lost 2 bases and 6 bases, there was a span of 10 bases. Germline assignment: CDR1 MNHEY and CDR2 SMNVEV (reference sequence). The CDR3 runs 13 residues.

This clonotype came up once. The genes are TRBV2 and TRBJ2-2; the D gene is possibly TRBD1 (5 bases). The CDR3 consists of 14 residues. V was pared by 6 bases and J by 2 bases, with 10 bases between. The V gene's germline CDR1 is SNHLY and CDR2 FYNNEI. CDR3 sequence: CASRNQGNTGELFF. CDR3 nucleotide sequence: TGTGCCAGCAGAAACCAGGGAAACACCGGGGAGCTGTTTTTT. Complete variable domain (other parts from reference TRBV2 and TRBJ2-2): EPEVTQTPSHQVTQMGQEVILRCVPISNHLYFYWYRQILGQKVEFLVSFYNNEISEKSEIFDDQFSVERPDGSNFTLKIRSTKLEDSAMYFCASRNQGNTGELFFGEGSRLTVL.

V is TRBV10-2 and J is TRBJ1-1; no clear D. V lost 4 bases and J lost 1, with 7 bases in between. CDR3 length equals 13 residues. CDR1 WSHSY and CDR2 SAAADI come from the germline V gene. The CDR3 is CASSVRGNTEAFF. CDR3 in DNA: TGCGCCAGCAGTGTGAGAGGGAACACTGAAGCTTTCTTT.

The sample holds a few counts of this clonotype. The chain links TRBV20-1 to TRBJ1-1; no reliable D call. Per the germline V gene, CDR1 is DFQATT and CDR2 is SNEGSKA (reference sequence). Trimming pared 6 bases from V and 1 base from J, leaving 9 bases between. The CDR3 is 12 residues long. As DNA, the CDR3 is TGCAGTGCCCACCGTTCGAACACTGAAGCTTTCTTT. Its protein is CSAHRSNTEAFF.

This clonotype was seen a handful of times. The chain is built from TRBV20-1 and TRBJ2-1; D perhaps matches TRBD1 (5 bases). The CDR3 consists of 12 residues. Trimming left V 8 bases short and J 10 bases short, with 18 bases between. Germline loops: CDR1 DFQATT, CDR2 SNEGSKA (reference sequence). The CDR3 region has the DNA TGCAGTTTGGGGCACTTGCCTCGGGAGCAGTTCTTC. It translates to CSLGHLPREQFF.

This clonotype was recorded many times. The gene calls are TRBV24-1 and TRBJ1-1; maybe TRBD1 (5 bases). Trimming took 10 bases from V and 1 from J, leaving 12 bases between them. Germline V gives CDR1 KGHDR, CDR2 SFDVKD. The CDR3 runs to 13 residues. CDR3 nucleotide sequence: TGTGCCACAGGGGCCGAGACGAACACTGAAGCTTTCTTT. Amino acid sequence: CATGAETNTEAFF.

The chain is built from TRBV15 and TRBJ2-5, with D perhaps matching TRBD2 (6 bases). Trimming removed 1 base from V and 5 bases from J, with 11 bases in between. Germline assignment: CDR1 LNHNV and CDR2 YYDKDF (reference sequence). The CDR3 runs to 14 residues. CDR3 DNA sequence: TGTGCCACCAGCAGAGGGACGGCGGGGGAGACCCAGTACTTC. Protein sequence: CATSRGTAGETQYF.

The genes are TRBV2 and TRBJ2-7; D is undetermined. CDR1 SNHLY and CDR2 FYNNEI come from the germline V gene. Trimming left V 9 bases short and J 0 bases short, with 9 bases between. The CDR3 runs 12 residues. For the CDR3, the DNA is TGTGCCAGAGGACGGTACTCCTACGAGCAGTACTTC. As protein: CARGRYSYEQYF.

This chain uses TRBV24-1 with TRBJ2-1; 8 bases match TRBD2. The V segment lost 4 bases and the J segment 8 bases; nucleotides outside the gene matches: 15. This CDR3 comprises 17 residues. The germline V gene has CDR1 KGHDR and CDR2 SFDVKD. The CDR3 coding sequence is TGTGCCACCAGTGAAACCCCGAGCGGGAGTCGGTGGGATGAGCAGTTCTTC. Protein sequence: CATSETPSGSRWDEQFF.

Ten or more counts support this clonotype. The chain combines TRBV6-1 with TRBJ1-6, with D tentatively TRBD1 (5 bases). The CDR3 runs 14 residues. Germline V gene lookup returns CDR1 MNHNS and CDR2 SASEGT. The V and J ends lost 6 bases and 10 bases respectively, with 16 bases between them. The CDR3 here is CASRAQGTNSPLHF. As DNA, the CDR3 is TGTGCCAGCAGGGCCCAAGGGACCAACTCACCCCTCCACTTT.

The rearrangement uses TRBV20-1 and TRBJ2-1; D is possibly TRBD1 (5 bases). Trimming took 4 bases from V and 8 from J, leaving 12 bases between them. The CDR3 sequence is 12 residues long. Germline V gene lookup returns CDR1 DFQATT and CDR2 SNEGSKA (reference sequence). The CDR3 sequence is CSAMDATDEQFF. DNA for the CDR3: TGCAGTGCTATGGACGCGACAGATGAGCAGTTCTTC.

CDR3 nucleotides: TGTGCCAGCAGCCCTTGGCAGCGGGAGACGGACGAGCAGTACTTC. As protein: CASSPWQRETDEQYF. The V and J genes are TRBV7-8 and TRBJ2-7, with TRBD2 identical over 8 bases. The CDR3 covers 15 residues. The ends lost 5 bases at V and 5 bases at J; junction bases unmatched: 11. CDR1 is SGHVS and CDR2 is FQNEAQ in the germline V gene.

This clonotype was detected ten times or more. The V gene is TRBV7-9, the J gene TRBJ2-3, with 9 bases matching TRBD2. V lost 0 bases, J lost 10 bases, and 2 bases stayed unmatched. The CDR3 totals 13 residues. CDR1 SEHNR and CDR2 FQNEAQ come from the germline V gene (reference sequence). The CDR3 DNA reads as TGTGCCAGCAGCTTAGCGCGGGAGGGGTCGCAGTATTTT. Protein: CASSLAREGSQYF.

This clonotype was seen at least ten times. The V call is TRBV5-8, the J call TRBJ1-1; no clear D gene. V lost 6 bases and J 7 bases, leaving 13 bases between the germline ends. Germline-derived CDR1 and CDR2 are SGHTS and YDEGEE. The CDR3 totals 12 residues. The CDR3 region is CASILSRSEAFF. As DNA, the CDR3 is TGTGCCAGCATCCTCTCCCGGAGTGAAGCTTTCTTT.

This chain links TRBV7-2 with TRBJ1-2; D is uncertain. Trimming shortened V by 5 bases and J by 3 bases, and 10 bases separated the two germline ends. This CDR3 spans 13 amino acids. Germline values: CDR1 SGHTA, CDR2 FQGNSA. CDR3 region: CASSRDTDYGYTF. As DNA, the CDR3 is TGTGCCAGCAGCCGAGACACAGACTATGGCTACACCTTC.

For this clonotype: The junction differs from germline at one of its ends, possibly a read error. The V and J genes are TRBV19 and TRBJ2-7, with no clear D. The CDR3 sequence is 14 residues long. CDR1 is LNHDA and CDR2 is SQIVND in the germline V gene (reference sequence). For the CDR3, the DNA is TGTGCCAGCAGTATAAATGGGGAAGTCTACGAGCAGTACTTC. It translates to CASSINGEVYEQYF.

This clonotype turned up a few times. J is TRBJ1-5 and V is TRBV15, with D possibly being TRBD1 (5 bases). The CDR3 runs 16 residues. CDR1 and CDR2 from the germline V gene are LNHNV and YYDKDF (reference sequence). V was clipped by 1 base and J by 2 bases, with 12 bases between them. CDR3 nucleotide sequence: TGTGCCACCAGCAGAGGCGGCGGGGGAGGCAATCAGCCCCAGCATTTT. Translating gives CATSRGGGGGNQPQHF. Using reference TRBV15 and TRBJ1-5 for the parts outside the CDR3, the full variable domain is DAMVIQNPRYQVTQFGKPVTLSCSQTLNHNVMYWYQQKSSQAPKLLFHYYDKDFNNEADTPDNFQSRRPNTSFCFLDIRSPGLGDTAMYLCATSRGGGGGNQPQHFGDGTRLSIL.

The CDR3 sequence is CASSVTQGPGEQYF. The CDR3 DNA sequence: TGTGCCAGTAGTGTGACGCAGGGCCCCGGCGAGCAGTACTTC. The J gene is TRBJ2-7, the V gene TRBV19; tentative D call: TRBD1 (5 bases). The CDR3 consists of 14 residues. Trimming cost V 5 bases and J 6 bases, with 17 bases left between them. Germline lookup yields CDR1 LNHDA and CDR2 SQIVND (reference sequence).

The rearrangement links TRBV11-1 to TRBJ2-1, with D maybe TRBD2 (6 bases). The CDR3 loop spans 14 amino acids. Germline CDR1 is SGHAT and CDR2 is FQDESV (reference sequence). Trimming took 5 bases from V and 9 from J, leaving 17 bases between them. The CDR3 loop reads CASSPLGGVGEQFF. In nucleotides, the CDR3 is TGTGCCAGCAGCCCGCTGGGGGGAGTAGGTGAGCAGTTCTTC.

DNA for the CDR3: TGCAGTGCTAGAGCACCCCTCTGGACTAGCGTTTACGAGCAGTACTTC. This encodes CSARAPLWTSVYEQYF. This rearrangement joins TRBV20-1 to TRBJ2-7; 9 bases match TRBD2. This CDR3 has 16 amino acids. Germline V gene data show CDR1 as DFQATT and CDR2 as SNEGSKA (reference sequence). Trimming removed 1 base from V and 4 bases from J; junction bases left unmatched: 11.

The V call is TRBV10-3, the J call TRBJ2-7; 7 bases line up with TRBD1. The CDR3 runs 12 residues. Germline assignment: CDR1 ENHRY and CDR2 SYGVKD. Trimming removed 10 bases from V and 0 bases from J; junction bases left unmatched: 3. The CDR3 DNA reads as TGTGCCACCCGGGACAGCTCCTACGAGCAGTACGTC. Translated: CATRDSSYEQYV.

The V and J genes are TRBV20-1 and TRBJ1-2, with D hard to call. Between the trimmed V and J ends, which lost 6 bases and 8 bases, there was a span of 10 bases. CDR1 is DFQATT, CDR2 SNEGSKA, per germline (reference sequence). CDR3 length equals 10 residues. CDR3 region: CSAPESGYTF. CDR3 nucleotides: TGCAGTGCCCCCGAGTCAGGCTACACCTTC.

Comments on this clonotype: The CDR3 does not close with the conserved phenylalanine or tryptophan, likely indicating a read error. The CDR3 bases are TGTGCCGCCAGCGGCGGGGTAGATACCTCTGGGGCCAACGTCCTGACTCTC. This sequence encodes CAASGGVDTSGANVLTL. The chain employs TRBV15 and TRBJ2-6; a possible D gene is TRBD2 (6 bases). Germline CDR1 and CDR2: LNHNV and YYDKDF (reference sequence). This CDR3 contains 17 residues.

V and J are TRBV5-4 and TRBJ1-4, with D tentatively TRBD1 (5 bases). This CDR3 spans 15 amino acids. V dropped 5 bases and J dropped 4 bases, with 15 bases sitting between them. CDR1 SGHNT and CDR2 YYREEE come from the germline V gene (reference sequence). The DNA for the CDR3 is TGTGCCAGCAGGGATTCAGGGATCATTAATGAAAAACTGTTTTTT. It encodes CASRDSGIINEKLFF.

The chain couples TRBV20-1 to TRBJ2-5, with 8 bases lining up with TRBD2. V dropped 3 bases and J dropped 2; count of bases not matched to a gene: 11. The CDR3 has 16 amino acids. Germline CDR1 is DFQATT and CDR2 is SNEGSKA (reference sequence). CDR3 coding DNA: TGCAGTGCTAGGGCCCCGGGTAGCGGGGTACAAGAGACCCAGTACTTC. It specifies CSARAPGSGVQETQYF.

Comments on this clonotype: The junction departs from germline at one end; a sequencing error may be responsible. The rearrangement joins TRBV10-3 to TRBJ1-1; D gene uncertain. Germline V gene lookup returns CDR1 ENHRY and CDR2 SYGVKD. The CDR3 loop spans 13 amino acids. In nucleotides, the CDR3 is TGTGCCAGCAGTTACGACTCGAACACTGAAGCTTTCTTT. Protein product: CASSYDSNTEAFF.

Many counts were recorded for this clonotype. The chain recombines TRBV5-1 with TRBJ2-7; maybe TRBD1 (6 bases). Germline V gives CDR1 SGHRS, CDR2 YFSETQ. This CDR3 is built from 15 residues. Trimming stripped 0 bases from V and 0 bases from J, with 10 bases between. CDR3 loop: CASSLARDNSYEQYF. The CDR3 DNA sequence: TGCGCCAGCAGCTTGGCCCGGGACAACTCCTACGAGCAGTACTTC.

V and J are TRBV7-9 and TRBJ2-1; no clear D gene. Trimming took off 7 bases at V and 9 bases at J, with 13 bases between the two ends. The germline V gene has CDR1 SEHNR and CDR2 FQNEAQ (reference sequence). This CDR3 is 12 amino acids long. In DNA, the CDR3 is TGTGCCAGCACGCCGGTCCCCGGTGAGCAGTTCTTC. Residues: CASTPVPGEQFF.

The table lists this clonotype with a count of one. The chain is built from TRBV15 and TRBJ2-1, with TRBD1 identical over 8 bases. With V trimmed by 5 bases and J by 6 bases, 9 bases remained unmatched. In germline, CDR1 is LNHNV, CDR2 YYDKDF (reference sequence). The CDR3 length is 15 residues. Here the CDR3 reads CATSSGQGRINEQFF. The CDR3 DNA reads TGTGCCACCAGCTCCGGACAGGGCAGGATCAATGAGCAGTTCTTC.

The CDR3 DNA is TGTGCCAGCAGCCTCCGGCACGGCGCCGATACGCAGTATTTT. The encoded protein is CASSLRHGADTQYF. The rearrangement uses TRBV7-2 and TRBJ2-3; D is unclear. Germline V lookup: CDR1 SGHTA, CDR2 FQGNSA. The CDR3 has 14 residues. V was cut by 5 bases and J by 6 bases, with 15 bases left in between.

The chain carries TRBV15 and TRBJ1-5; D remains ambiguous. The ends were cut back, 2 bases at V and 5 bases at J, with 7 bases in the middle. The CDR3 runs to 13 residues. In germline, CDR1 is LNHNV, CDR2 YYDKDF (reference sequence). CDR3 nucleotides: TGTGCCACCAGCAGATTTCGGGATCAGCCCCAGCATTTT. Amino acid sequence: CATSRFRDQPQHF.

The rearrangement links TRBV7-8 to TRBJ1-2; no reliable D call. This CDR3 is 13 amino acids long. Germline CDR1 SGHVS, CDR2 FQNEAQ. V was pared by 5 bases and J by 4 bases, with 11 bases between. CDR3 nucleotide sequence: TGTGCCAGCAGCGCGCCAGGCGGCTATGGCTACACCTTC. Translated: CASSAPGGYGYTF.